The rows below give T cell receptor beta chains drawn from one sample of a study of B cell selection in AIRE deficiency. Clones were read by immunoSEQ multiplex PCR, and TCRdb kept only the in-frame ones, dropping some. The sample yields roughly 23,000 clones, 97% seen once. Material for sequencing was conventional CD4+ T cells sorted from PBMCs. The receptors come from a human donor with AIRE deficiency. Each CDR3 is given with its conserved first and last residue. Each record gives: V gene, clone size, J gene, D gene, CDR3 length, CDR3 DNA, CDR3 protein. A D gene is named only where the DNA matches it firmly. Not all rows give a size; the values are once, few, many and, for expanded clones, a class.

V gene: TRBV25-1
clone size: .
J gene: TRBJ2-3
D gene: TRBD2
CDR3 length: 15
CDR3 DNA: TGTGCCAGCCAATGGACTAGCTCCCAAGGAGATACGCAGTATTTT
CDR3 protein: CASQWTSSQGDTQYF

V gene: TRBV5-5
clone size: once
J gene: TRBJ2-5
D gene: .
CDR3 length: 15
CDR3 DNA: TGTGCCAGCAGCTTGGCCGGATACAGCGGGGAGACCCAGTACTTC
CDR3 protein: CASSLAGYSGETQYF

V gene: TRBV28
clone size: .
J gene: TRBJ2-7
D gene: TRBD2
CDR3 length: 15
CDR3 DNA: TGTGCCAGCAGGAGGCGGGCGGGAGGGCTTGGCGAGCAGTACTTC
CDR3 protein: CASRRRAGGLGEQYF

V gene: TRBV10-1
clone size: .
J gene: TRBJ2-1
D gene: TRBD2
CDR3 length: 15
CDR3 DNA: TGCGCCAGCTCTAAACAGGGACTAGCGGGAAATGAGCAGTTCTTC
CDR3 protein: CASSKQGLAGNEQFF

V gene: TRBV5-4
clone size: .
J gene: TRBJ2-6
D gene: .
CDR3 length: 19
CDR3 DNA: TGTGCCAGCAACTATCAGCGGTCCCAGGGAGGCTCTGGGGCCAACGTCCTGACTTTC
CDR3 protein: CASNYQRSQGGSGANVLTF

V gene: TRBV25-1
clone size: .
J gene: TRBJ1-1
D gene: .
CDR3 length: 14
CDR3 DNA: TGTGCCAGCAGTGAATCGGGACGGAGCACTGAAGCTTTCTTT
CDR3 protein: CASSESGRSTEAFF

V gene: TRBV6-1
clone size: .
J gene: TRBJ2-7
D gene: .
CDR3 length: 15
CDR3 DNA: TGTGCCAGCAGTGAAGCTACCTCTTATCTGTACGAGCAGTACTTC
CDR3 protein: CASSEATSYLYEQYF

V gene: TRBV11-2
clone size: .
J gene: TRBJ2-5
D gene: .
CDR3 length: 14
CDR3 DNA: TGTGCCAGCAGCTTAAGGACATGGGGAGAGACCCAGTACTTC
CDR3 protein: CASSLRTWGETQYF

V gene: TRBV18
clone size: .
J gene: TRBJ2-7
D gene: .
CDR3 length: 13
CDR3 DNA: TGTGCCAGCTCGCCGGGCCCCTCCTACGAGCAGTACTTC
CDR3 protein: CASSPGPSYEQYF

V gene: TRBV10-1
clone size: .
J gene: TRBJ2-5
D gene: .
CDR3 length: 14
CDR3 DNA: TGCGCCAGCAGTGAGTCGTTTAGCACGGAGACCCAGTACTTC
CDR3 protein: CASSESFSTETQYF

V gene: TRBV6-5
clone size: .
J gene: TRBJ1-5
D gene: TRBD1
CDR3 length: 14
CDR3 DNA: TGTGCCAGCAGTTACGACAGGGCGGTTCAGCCCCAGCATTTT
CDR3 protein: CASSYDRAVQPQHF

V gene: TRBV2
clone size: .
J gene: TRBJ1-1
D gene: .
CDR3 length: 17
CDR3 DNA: TGTGCCAGCGACTTCAACATCCTCGACGGTTTTGAGGCTGAAGCTTTCTTT
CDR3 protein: CASDFNILDGFEAEAFF

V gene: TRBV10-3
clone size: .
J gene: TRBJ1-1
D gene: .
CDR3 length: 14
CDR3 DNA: TGTGCCATCAGTGCGCCTCAGGGGAACACTGAAGCTTTCTTT
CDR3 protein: CAISAPQGNTEAFF

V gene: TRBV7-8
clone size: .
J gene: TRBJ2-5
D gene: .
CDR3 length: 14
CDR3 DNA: TGTGCCAGCAGCCCCCCAGGAGCACCGGGGACCCAGTACTTC
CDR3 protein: CASSPPGAPGTQYF

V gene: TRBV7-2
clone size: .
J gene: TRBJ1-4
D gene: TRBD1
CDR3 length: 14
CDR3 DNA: TGTGCCAGCAGCTTAGGGACAGGGGATGAAAAACTGTTTTTT
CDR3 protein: CASSLGTGDEKLFF

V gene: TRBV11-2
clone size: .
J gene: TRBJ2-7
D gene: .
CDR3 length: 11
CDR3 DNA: TGTGCCAGCAGCTCCTCCTACGAGCAGTACTTC
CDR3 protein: CASSSSYEQYF

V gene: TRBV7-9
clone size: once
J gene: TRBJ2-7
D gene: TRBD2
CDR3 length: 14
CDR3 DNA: TGTGCCAGCAGCCCCGGGACTAGTACCTACGAGCAGTACTTC
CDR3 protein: CASSPGTSTYEQYF

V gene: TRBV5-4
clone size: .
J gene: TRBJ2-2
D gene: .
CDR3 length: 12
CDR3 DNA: TGTGCCAGCAGCTTCTCGCCCGGGGAGCTGTTTTTT
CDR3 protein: CASSFSPGELFF

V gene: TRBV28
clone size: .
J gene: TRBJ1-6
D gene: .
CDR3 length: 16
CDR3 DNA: TGTGCCAGCAGTTTCATCAGGAGCTCCTATAATTCACCCCTCCACTTT
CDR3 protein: CASSFIRSSYNSPLHF

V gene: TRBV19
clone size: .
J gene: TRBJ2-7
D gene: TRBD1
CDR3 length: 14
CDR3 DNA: TGTGCCAGTAGTCCAGGGACAGTGCTTAGCGAGCAGTACTTC
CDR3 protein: CASSPGTVLSEQYF

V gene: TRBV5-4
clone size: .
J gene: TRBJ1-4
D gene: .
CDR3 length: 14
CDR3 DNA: TGTGCCAGCAGCTTGGAGGGCCGTAATGAAAAACTGTTTTTT
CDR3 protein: CASSLEGRNEKLFF

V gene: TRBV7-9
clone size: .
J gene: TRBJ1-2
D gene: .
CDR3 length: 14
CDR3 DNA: TGTGCCAGCAGCTTAGCGCCTGGGCTCTATGGCTACACCTTC
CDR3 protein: CASSLAPGLYGYTF

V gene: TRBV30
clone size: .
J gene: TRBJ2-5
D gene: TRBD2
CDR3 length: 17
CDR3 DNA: TGTGCCTGGAGGTGGACCGGAGCGGGAGGCCTGCGGGAGACCCAGTACTTC
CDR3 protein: CAWRWTGAGGLRETQYF

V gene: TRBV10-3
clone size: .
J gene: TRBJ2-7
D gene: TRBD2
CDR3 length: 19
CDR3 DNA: TGTGCCATCAGTTCGTCGACTAGCGGGAGAAGTGGGACCTTGCACGAGCAGTACTTC
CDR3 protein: CAISSSTSGRSGTLHEQYF

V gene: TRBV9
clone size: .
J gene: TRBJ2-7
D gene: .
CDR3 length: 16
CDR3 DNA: TGTGCCAGCAGCCCCAGGGCAAACAGGGAAGTCTACGAGCAGTACTTC
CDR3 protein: CASSPRANREVYEQYF

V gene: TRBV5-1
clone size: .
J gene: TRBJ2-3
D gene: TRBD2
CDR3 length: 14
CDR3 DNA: TGCGCCAGCAGCTTGGAGCGGGAGACAGATACGCAGTATTTT
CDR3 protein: CASSLERETDTQYF

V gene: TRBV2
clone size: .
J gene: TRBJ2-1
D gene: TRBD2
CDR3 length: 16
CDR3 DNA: TGTGCCAGCAGTGATACCCTAGCGGGCTCCTACAATGAGCAGTTCTTC
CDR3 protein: CASSDTLAGSYNEQFF

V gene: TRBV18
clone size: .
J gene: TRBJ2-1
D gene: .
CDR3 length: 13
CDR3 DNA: TGTGCCAGCTCACCACAGGTAGACAATGAGCAGTTCTTC
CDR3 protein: CASSPQVDNEQFF

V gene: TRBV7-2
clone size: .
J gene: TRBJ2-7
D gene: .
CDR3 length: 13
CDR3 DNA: TGTGCCAGCAGCTTAAAGGATGGGGGCGAGCAGTACTTC
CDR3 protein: CASSLKDGGEQYF

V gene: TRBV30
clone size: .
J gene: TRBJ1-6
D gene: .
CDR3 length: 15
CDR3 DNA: TGTGCCTGGAGTGTAGGTTTGTTGGGGAATTCACCCCTCCACTTT
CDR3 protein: CAWSVGLLGNSPLHF

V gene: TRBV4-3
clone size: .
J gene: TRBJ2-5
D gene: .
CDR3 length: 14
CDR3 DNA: TGCGCCAGCAGCCAAGATCAGGTCCAAGAGACCCAGTACTTC
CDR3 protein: CASSQDQVQETQYF

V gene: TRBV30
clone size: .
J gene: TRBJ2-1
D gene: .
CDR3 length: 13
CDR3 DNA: TGTGCCTGGAAGCGGGTCGCCTACAATGAGCAGTTCTTC
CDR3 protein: CAWKRVAYNEQFF

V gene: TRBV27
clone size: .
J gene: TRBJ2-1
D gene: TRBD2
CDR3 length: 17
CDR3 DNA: TGTGCCAGCAGTCCCAGGACTAGCGGGACTGGTTACAATGAGCAGTTCTTC
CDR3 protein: CASSPRTSGTGYNEQFF

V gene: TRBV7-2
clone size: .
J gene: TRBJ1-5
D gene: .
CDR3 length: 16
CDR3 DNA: TGTGCCAGCAGCTTAGTCACAGGGATCGGGAATCAGCCCCAGCATTTT
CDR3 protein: CASSLVTGIGNQPQHF

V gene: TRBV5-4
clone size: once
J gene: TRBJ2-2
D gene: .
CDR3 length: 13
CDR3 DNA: TGTGCCAGCGGGGACCCGAGGACCGGGGAGCTGTTTTTT
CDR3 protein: CASGDPRTGELFF

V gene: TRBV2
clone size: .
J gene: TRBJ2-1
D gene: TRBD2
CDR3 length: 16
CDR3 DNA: TGTGCCAGCAGTTGGGGGCGGGAGGCCTCCTACAATGAGCAGTTCTTC
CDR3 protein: CASSWGREASYNEQFF

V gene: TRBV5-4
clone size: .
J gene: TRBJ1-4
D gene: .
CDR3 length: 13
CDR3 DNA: TGTGCCAGCAGCCTAATTCCGGGGGAAAAACTGTTTTTT
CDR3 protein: CASSLIPGEKLFF

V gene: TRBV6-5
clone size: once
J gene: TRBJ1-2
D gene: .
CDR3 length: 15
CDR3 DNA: TGTGCCAGCAGTTCAATCCCTGGACCGTCGAATGGCTACACCTTC
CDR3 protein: CASSSIPGPSNGYTF

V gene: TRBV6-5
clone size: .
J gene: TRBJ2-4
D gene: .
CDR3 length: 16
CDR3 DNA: TGTGCCAGCAGTTACTCGATGGGGGGCTTCGGGAACATTCAGTACTTC
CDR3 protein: CASSYSMGGFGNIQYF

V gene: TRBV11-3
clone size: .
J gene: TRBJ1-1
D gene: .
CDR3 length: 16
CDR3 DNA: TGTGCCAGCAGCTTAAACTTCTGGGAAGAAGTAGCTGAAGCTTTCTTT
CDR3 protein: CASSLNFWEEVAEAFF

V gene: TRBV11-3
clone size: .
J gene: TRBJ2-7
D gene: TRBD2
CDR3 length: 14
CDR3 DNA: TGTGCCAGCAGCTCGTATAGCGGGAGTAGCGAGCAGTACTTC
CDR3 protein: CASSSYSGSSEQYF

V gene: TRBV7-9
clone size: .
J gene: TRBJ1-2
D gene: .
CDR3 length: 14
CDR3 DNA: TGTGCCAGCAGCTTGGGCGCCTTTAACTATGGCTACACCTTC
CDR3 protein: CASSLGAFNYGYTF

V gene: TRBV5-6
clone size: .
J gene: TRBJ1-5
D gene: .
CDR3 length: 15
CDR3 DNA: TGTGCCAGCAGCTTGAGGTCCAGGGCAGATCAGCCCCAGCATTTT
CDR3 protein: CASSLRSRADQPQHF

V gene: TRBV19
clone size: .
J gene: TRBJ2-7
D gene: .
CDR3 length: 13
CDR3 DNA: TGTGCCATAGCCCGGGACATATCGGGCGAGCAGTACTTC
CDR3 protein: CAIARDISGEQYF

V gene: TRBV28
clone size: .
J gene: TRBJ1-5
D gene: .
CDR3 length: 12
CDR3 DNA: TGTGCCAGCAGTCCAATCAATCAGCCCCAGCATTTT
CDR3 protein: CASSPINQPQHF

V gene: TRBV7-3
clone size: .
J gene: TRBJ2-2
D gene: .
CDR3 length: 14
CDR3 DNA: TGTGCCAGCAGCTTATCCCTTCACACCGGGGAGCTGTTTTTT
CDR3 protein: CASSLSLHTGELFF

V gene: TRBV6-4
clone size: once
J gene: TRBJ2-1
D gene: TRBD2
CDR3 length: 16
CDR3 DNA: TGTGCCACTTCCAGGACTAGCGCTCATTCCTACAATGAGCAGTTCTTC
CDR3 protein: CATSRTSAHSYNEQFF

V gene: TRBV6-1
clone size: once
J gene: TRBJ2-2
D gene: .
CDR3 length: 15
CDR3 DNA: TGTGCCAGCAGTCCAGGGGATACGAACACCGGGGAGCTGTTTTTT
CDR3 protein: CASSPGDTNTGELFF

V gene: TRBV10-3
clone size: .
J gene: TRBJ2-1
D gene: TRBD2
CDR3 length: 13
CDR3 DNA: TGTGCCATCGGACTAGCGGGCGACAATGAGCAGTTCTTC
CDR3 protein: CAIGLAGDNEQFF

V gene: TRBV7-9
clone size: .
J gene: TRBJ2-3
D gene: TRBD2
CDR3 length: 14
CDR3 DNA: TGTGCCAGCAGCCCAGGGAGGGGTACAGATACGCAGTATTTT
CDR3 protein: CASSPGRGTDTQYF

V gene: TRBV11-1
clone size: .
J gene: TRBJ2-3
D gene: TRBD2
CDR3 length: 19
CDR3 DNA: TGTGCCAGCAGCTTAAAACTAGCGGGAGTGTTGCAGCGCACAGATACGCAGTATTTT
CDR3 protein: CASSLKLAGVLQRTDTQYF